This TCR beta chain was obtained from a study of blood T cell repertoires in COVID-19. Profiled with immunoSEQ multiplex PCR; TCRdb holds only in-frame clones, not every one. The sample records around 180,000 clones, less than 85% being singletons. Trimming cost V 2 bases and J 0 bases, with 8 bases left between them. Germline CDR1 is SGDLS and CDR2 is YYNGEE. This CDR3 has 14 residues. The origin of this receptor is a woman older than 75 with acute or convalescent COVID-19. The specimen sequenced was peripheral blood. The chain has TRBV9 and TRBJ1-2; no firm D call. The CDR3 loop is CASSVVGPNYGYTF. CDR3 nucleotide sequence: TGTGCCAGCAGCGTCGTTGGGCCTAACTATGGCTACACCTTC.